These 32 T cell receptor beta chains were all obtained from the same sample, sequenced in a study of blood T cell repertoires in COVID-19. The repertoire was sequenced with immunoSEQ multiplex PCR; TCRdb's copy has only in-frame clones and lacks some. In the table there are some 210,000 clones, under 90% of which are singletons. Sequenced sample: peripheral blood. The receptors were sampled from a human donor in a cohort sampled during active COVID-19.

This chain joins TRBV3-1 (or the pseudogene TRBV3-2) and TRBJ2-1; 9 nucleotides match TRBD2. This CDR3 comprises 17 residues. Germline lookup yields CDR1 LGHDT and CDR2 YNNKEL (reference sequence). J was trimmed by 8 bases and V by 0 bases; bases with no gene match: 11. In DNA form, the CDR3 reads TGTGCCAGCAGCCAAGACGTCGCGGGAGGGCTACAGTATGAGCAGTTCTTC. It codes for CASSQDVAGGLQYEQFF.

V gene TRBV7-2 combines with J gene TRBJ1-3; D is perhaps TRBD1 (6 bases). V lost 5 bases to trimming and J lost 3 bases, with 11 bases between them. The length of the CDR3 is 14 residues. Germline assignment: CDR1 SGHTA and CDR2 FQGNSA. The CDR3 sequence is CASSQYRVGNTIYF. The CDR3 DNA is TGTGCCAGCAGCCAATACAGGGTTGGAAACACCATATATTTT.

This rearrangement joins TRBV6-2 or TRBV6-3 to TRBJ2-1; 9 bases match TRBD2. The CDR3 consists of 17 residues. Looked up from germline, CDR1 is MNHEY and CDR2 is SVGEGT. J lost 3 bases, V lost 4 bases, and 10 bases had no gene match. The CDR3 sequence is CASSWSPSGIDYNEQFF. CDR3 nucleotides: TGTGCCAGCAGTTGGTCCCCTAGCGGGATAGACTACAATGAGCAGTTCTTC.

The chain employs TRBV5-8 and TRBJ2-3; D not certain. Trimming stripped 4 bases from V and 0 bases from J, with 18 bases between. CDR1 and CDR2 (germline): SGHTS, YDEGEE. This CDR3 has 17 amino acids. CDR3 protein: CASSPGLTFPSTDTQYF. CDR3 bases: TGTGCCAGCAGCCCGGGTCTAACCTTTCCTAGCACAGATACGCAGTATTTT.

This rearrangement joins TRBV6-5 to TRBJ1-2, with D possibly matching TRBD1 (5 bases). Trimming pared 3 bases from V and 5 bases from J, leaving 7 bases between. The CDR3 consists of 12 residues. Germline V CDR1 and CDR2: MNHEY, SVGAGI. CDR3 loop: CASSYKGYGYTF. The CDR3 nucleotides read TGTGCCAGCAGTTATAAGGGGTATGGCTACACCTTC.

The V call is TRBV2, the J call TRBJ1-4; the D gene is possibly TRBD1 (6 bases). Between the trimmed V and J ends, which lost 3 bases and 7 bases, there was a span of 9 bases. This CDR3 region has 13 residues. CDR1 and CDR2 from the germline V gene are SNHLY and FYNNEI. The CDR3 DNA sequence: TGTGCCAGCAGTGAGGGAGGGGGTGAAAAACTGTTTTTT. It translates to CASSEGGGEKLFF.

CDR3 amino acids: CASSPLRPLGGSGNTIYF. CDR3 DNA: TGTGCCAGCTCACCACTTCGCCCGCTGGGAGGTTCAGGAAACACCATATATTTT. The V and J genes are TRBV18 and TRBJ1-3; D unresolved. The CDR3 consists of 18 residues. In germline, CDR1 is KGHSH, CDR2 LQKENI. The V gene lost 1 base and the J gene lost 4 bases, with 20 bases spanning the gap. Based on the CDR3 plus reference TRBV18 and TRBJ1-3, the full variable domain is NAGVMQNPRHLVRRRGQEARLRCSPMKGHSHVYWYRQLPEEGLKFMVYLQKENIIDESGMPKERFSAEFPKEGPSILRIQQVVRGDSAAYFCASSPLRPLGGSGNTIYFGEGSWLTVV.

CDR3: CASSRQGADEKLFF. For the CDR3, the DNA is TGTGCCAGCAGTCGACAGGGGGCGGACGAAAAACTGTTTTTT. The rearrangement uses TRBV28 and TRBJ1-4; 10 bases align to TRBD1. V shed 5 bases, J shed 8 bases, and the junction held 5 bases outside the gene matches. The germline V gene encodes CDR1 MDHEN and CDR2 SYDVKM. The CDR3 sequence is 14 residues long.

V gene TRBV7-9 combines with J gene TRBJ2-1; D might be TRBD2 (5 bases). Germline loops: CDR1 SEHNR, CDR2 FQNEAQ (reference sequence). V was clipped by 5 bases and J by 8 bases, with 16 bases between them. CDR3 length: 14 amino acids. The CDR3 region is CASSRGRGLDEQFF. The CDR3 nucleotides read TGTGCCAGCAGCCGAGGTCGGGGTCTGGATGAGCAGTTCTTC.

CDR3 bases: TGTGCCAGCAGTCAGCGACAGCTCTACGAGCAGTACGTC. It specifies CASSQRQLYEQYV. The chain links TRBV2 to TRBJ2-7, with D possibly being TRBD1 (5 bases). CDR1 and CDR2 from the germline V gene are SNHLY and FYNNEI. CDR3 length: 13 amino acids. The V end lost 5 bases, the J end lost 3 bases, and 11 bases lay between the germline ends.

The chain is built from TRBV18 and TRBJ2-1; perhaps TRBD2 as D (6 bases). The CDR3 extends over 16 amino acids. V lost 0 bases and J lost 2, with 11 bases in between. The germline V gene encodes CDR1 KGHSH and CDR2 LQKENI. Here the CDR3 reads CASSPPNSGTYNEQFF. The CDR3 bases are TGTGCCAGCTCACCACCGAATAGCGGCACCTACAATGAGCAGTTCTTC.

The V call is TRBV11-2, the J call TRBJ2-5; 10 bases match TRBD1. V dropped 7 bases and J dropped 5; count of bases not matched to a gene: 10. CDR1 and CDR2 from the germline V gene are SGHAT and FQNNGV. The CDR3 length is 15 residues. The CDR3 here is CASTIGTGVQETQYF. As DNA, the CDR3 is TGTGCCAGCACCATAGGGACAGGGGTTCAGGAGACCCAGTACTTC.

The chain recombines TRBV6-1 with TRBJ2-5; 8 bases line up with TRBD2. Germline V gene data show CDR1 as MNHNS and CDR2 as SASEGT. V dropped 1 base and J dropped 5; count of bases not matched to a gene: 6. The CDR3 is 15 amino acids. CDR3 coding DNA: TGTGCCAGCAGTGAAGATGAGCGGGGGTCGGAGACCCAGTACTTC. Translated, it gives CASSEDERGSETQYF.

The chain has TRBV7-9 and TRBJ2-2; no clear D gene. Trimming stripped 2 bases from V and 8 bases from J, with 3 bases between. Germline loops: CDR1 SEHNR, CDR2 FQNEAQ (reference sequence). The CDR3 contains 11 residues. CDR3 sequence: CASSLQGELFF. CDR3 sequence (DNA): TGTGCCAGCAGCTTACAAGGGGAGCTGTTTTTT.

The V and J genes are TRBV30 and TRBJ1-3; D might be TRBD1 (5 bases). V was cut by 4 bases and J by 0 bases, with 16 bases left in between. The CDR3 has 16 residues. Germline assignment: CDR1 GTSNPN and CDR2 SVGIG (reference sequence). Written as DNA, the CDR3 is TGTGCCTGGAAACCTCAGGGACTCCACTCTGGAAACACCATATATTTT. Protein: CAWKPQGLHSGNTIYF.

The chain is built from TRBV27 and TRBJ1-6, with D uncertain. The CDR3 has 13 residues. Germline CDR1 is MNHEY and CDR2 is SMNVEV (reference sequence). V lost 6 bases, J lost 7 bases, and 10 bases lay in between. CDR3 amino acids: CASRSGVNSPLHF. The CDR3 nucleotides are TGTGCCAGCAGGTCCGGGGTAAATTCACCCCTCCACTTT.

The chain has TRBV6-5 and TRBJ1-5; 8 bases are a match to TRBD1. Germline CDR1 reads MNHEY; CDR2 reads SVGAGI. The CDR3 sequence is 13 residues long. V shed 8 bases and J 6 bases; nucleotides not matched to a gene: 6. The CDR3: CASSGTGSQPQHF. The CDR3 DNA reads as TGTGCCAGCTCGGGGACAGGTTCTCAGCCCCAGCATTTT.

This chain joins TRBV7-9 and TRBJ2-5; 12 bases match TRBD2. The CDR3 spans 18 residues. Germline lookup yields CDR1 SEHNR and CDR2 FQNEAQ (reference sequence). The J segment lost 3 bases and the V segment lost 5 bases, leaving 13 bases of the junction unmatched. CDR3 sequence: CASSPSGLAGGEEETQYF. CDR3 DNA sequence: TGTGCCAGCAGCCCATCGGGGCTAGCGGGGGGGGAAGAAGAGACCCAGTACTTC.

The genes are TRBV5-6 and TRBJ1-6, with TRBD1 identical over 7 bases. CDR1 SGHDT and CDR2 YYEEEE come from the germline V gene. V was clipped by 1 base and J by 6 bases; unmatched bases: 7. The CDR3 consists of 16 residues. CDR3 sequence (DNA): TGTGCCAGCAGCTTGTTGGGGGACAGACCTAATTCACCCCTCCACTTT. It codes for CASSLLGDRPNSPLHF.

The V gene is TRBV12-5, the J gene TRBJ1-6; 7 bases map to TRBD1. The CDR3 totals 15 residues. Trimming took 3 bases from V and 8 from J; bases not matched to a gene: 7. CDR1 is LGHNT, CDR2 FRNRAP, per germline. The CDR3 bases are TGTGCTAGTGGTTTCAGGGGGAGTCGAGATTCACCCCTCCACTTT. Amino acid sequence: CASGFRGSRDSPLHF.

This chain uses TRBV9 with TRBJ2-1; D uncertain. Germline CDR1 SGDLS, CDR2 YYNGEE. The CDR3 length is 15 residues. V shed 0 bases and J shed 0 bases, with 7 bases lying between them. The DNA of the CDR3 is TGTGCCAGCAGCGTAGGTACGGGCTCCTACAATGAGCAGTTCTTC. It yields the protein CASSVGTGSYNEQFF.

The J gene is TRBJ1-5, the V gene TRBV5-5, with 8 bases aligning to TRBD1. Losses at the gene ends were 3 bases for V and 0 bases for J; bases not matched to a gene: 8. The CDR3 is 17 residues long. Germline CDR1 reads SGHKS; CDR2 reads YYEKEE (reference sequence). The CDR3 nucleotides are TGTGCCAGCAGCTCAGGACAGGGAACATATAGCAATCAGCCCCAGCATTTT. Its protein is CASSSGQGTYSNQPQHF. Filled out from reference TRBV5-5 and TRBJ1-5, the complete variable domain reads DAGVTQSPTHLIKTRGQQVTLRCSPISGHKSVSWYQQVLGQGPQFIFQYYEKEERGRGNFPDRFSARQFPNYSSELNVNALLLGDSALYLCASSSGQGTYSNQPQHFGDGTRLSIL.

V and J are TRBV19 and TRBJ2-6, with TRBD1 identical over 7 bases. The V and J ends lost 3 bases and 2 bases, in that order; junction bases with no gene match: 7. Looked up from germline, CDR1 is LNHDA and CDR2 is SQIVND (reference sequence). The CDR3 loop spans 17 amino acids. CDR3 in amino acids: CASSISFRGPGANVLTF. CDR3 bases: TGTGCCAGTAGTATCTCTTTTAGGGGGCCTGGGGCCAACGTCCTGACTTTC.

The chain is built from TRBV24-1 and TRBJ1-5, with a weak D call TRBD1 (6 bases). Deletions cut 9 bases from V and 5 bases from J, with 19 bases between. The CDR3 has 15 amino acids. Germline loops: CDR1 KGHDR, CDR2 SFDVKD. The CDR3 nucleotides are TGTGCCACCTTCGGGTGGGGGCGGGCGCATCAGCCCCAGCATTTT. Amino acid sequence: CATFGWGRAHQPQHF.

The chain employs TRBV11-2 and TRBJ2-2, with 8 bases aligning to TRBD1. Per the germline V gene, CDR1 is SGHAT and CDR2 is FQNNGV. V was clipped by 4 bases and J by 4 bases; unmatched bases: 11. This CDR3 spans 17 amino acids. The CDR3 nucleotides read TGTGCCAGCAGCTGGCCTCGTGGACAGGGCGGCACCGGGGAGCTGTTTTTT. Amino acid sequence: CASSWPRGQGGTGELFF.

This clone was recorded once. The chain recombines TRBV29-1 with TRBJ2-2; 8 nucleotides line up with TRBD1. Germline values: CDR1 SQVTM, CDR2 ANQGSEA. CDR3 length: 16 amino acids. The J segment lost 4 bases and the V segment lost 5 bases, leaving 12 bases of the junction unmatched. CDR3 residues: CSVPPGQGAGTGELFF. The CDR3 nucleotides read TGCAGCGTTCCCCCGGGCCAGGGGGCTGGCACCGGGGAGCTGTTTTTT.

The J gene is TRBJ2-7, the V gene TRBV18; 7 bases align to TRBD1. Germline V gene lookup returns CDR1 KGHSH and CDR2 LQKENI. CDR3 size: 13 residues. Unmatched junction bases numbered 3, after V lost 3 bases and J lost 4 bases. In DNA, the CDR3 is TGTGCCAGCTCACCCGGGACAGTTTACGAGCAGTACTTC. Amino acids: CASSPGTVYEQYF.

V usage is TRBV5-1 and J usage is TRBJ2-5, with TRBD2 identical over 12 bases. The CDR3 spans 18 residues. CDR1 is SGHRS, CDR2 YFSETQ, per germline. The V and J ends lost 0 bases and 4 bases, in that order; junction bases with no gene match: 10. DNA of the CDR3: TGCGCCAGCAGCTTGGTACTAGCGGGGGGAGAACACTTAGAGACCCAGTACTTC. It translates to CASSLVLAGGEHLETQYF.

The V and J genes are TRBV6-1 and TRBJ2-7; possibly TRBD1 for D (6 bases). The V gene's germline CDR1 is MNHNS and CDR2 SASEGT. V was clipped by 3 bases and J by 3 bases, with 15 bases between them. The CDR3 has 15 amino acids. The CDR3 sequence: CASSEGHPWVYEQYV. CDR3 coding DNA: TGTGCCAGCAGTGAGGGACATCCATGGGTCTACGAGCAGTACGTC.

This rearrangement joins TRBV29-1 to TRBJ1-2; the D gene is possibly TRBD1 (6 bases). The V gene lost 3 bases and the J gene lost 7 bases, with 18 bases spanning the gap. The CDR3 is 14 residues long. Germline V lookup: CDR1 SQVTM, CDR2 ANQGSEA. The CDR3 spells CSVDGLGGVGGYTF. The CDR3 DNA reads TGCAGCGTTGACGGTCTAGGGGGTGTAGGTGGCTACACCTTC.

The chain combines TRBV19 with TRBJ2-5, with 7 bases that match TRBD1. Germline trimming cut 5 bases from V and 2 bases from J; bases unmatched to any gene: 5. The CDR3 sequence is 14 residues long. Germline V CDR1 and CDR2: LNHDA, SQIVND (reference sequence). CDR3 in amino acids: CASSDRVGQETQYF. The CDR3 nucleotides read TGTGCCAGTAGTGACAGGGTAGGGCAAGAGACCCAGTACTTC.

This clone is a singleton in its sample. As DNA, the CDR3 is TGTGCCACCTCCGAGAGAGCGGGACTCTCCTACGAGCAGTACTTC. It yields the protein CATSERAGLSYEQYF. The chain couples TRBV27 to TRBJ2-7; 7 bases align to TRBD2. With 10 bases clipped from V and 0 bases from J, the junction kept 12 bases outside the gene matches. The CDR3 runs 15 residues. Germline CDR1 reads MNHEY; CDR2 reads SMNVEV (reference sequence).